The clone carrying this T cell receptor beta chain was recorded only once. What it recognizes is unknown. These data originate in a study of T cell responses to AZD1222 COVID-19 vaccine. Points from the study as a whole: Females outnumbered males among donors, who were mostly white British; clonal diversity was possibly underestimated. Rises in breadth and depth of Spike-specific TCRs came after two AZD1222 doses.

Measured with immunoSEQ multiplex PCR; TCRdb has only the in-frame clones, and not every one. Among tens of thousands of clones listed, 70% to 90% were seen once. Germline trimming cut 1 base from V and 9 bases from J; bases unmatched to any gene: 6. Germline CDR1 is SGHNT and CDR2 is YENEEA. This CDR3 is built from 16 residues. V and J are TRBV11-3 and TRBJ2-1; 13 nucleotides line up with TRBD2. This TCR came from an adult who received the AZD1222 COVID-19 vaccine. This material consisted of peripheral blood, taken 28 days after the second AZD1222 dose. The CDR3, as DNA: TGTGCCAGCAGCTTAGCACTAGCGGGAGGGCAGGGTGAGCAGTTCTTC. Amino acid sequence: CASSLALAGGQGEQFF.